This T cell receptor beta chain came from a study of cytomegalovirus exposure and HLA in healthy donors. General study results and limits: Testing in vitro showed a few CMV-associated chains specific for CMV antigens. In the roughly 130 validation repertoires, a later analysis found that first-cohort TCR clusters tended to co-occur. Most TCR sequences were seen very rarely across donors, but some public TCRs occurred in many. The study recorded some 160 TCR beta chains that were cytomegalovirus-associated.

Only in-frame clones appear in the TCRdb table, and some are missing; sequencing was by immunoSEQ multiplex PCR. The repertoire holds approximately 100,000 clones, with around nine tenths as singletons. This CDR3 region has 15 residues. Trimming removed 0 bases at V and 5 bases at J, with 14 bases between. Germline CDR1 and CDR2: SGDLS and YYNGEE. In the case of this clone: Its antigen is undetermined.

This rearrangement joins TRBV9 to TRBJ2-5; D might be TRBD1 (6 bases). Sequenced material: PBMCs. This clonotype was sampled from a woman in her 30s in good health and CMV-seronegative. CDR3 DNA: TGTGCCAGCAGCGTAGGGGACAAACTAAGGGAGACCCAGTACTTC. This codes for CASSVGDKLRETQYF. Using reference TRBV9 and TRBJ2-5 for the parts outside the CDR3, the full variable domain is DSGVTQTPKHLITATGQRVTLRCSPRSGDLSVYWYQQSLDQGLQFLIQYYNGEERAKGNILERFSAQQFPDLHSELNLSSLELGDSALYFCASSVGDKLRETQYFGPGTRLLVL.